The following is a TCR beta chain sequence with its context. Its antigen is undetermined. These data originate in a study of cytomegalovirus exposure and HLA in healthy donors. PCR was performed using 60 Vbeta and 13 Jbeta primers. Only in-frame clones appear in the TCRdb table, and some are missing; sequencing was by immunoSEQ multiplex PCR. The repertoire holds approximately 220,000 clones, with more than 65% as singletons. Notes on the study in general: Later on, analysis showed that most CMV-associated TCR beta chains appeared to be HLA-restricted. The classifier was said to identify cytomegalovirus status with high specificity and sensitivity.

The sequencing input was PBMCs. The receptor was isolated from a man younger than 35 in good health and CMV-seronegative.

The CDR3 sequence is CSVERVGQGANVLTF. The CDR3 DNA reads as TGCAGCGTTGAGAGGGTAGGGCAAGGGGCCAACGTCCTGACTTTC. This chain joins TRBV29-1 and TRBJ2-6, with a weak D call TRBD2 (5 bases). The CDR3 is made up of 15 amino acids. V lost 3 bases and J 4 bases, leaving 13 bases between the germline ends. In germline, CDR1 is SQVTM, CDR2 ANQGSEA.